The 2 T cell receptor beta chains presented below share a single source sample, sequenced in a study of Ad26.COV2.S vaccination and SARS-CoV-2 variants. TCRdb's copy holds only in-frame clones and misses some; the assay was immunoSEQ multiplex PCR. The sample yields hundreds of thousands of clones, 80% to 90% seen once. The treatment: 19 received Ad26.COV2.S at low or high dose, single or two shots; roughly five received placebo; per-sample allocation not given. The samples were gathered on day 63 after the first injection of vaccine or placebo. Sequences were derived from peripheral blood, sampled in a trial of Ad26.COV2.S vaccine versus placebo. The receptors here all came from a person between 18 and 65 years old who received the Ad26.COV2.S COVID-19 vaccine or a placebo.

The genes are TRBV27 and TRBJ1-5; 8 bases agree with TRBD1. Germline V lookup: CDR1 MNHEY, CDR2 SMNVEV (reference sequence). Trimming at V came to 5 bases and at J to 6 bases, leaving 9 bases not matched to a gene. This CDR3 spans 15 amino acids. CDR3 region: CASSPDRGRGQPQHF. The DNA of the CDR3 is TGTGCCAGCAGTCCTGACAGGGGAAGGGGTCAGCCCCAGCATTTT.

CDR3 region: CAWRTSGKYEQYF. CDR3 bases: TGTGCCTGGAGGACTAGCGGGAAGTACGAGCAGTACTTC. The rearrangement joins TRBV30 to TRBJ2-7; 11 bases fit TRBD2. This CDR3 is built from 13 residues. After removal of 3 bases from V and 4 bases from J, the junction contained 2 bases not matched to a gene. The germline CDR1 and CDR2 sequences are GTSNPN and SVGIG (reference sequence).